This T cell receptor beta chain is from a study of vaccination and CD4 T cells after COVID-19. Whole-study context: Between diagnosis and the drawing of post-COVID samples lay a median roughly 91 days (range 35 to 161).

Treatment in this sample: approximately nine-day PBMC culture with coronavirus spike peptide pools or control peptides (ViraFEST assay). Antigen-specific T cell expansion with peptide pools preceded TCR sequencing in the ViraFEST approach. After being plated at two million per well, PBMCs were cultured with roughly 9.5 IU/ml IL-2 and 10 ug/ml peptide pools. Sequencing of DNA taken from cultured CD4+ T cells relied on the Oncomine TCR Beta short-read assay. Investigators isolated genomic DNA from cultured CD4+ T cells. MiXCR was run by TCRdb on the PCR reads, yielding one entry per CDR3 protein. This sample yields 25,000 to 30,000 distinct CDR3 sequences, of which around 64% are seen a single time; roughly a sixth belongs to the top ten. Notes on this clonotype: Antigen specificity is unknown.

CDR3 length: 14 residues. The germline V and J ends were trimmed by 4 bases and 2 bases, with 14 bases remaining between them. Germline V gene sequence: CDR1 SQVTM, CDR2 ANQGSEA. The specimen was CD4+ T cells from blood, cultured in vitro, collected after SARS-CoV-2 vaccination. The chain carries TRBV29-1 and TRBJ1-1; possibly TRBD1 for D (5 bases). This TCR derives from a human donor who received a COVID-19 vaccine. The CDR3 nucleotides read TGCAGCGTTGGGGGTCGGGGGGGTAACACTGAAGCTTTCTTT. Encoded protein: CSVGGRGGNTEAFF.